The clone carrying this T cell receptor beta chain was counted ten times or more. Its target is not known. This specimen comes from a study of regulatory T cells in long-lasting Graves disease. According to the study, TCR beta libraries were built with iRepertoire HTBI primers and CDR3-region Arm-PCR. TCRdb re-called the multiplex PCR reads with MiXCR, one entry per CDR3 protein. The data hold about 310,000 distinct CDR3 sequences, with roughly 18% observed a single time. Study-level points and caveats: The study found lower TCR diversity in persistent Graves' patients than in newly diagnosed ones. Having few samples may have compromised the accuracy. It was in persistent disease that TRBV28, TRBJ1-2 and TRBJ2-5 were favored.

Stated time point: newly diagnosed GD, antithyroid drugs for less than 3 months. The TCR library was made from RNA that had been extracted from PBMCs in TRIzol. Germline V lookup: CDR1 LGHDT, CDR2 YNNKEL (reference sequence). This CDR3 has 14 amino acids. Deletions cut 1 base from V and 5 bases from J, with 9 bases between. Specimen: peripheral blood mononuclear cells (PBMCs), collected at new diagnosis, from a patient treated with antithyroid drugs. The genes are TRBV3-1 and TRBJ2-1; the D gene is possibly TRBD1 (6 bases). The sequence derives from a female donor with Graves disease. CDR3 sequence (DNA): TGTGCCAGCAGCCAAGGATGGACAGACAATGAGCAGTTCTTC. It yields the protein CASSQGWTDNEQFF.